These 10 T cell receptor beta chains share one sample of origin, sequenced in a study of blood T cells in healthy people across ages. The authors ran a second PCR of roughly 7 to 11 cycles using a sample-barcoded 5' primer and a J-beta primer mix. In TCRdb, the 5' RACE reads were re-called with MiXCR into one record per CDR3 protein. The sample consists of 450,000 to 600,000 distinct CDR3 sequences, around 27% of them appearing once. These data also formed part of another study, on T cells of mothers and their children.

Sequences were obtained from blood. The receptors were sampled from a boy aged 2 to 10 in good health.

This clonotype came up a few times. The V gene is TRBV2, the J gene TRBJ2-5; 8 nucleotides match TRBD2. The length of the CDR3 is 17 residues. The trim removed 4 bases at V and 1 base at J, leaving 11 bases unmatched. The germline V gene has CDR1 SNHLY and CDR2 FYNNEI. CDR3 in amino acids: CASSGPSGSRGQETQYF. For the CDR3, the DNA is TGTGCCAGCAGTGGTCCTAGCGGGTCACGGGGCCAAGAGACCCAGTACTTC.

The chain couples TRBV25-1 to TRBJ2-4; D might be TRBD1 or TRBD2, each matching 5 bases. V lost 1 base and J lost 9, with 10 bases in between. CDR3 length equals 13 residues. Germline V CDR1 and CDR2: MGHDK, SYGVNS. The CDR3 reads CASSESPGSIQYF. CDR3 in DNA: TGTGCCAGCAGTGAATCCCCAGGGAGCATTCAGTACTTC.

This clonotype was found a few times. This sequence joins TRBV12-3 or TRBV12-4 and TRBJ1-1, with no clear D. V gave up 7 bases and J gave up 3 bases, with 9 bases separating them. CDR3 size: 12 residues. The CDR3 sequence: CASIPGDTEAFF. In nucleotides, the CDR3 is TGTGCCAGCATACCCGGGGACACTGAAGCTTTCTTT.

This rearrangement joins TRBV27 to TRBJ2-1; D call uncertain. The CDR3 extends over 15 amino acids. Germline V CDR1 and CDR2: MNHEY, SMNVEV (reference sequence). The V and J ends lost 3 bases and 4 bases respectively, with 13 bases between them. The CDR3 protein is CASSFRANGYNEQFF. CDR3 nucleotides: TGTGCCAGCAGTTTTCGGGCGAACGGGTACAATGAGCAGTTCTTC.

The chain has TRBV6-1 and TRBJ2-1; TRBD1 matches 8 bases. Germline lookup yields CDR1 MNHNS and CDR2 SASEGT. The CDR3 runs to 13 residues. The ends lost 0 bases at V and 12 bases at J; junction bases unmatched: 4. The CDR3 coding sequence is TGTGCCAGCAGTGAAGCCCCCACAGGGGGGCAGTTCTTC. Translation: CASSEAPTGGQFF.

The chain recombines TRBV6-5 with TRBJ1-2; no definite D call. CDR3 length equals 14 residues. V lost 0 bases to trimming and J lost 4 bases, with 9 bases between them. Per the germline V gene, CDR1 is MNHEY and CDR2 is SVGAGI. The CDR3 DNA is TGTGCCAGCAGTTACTCACGGGCTGGCTATGGCTACACCTTC. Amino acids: CASSYSRAGYGYTF.

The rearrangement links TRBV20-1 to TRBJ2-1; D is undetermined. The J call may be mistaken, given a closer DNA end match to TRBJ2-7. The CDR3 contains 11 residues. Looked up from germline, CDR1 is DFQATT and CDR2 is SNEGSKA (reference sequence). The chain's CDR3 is CSARSFYEQYF. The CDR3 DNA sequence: TGCAGTGCTAGATCCTTCTACGAGCAGTACTTC.

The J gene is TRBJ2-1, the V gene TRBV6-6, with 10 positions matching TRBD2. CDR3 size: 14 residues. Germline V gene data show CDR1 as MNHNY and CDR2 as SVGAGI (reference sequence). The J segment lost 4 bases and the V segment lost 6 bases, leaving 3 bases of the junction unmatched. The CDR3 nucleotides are TGTGCCAGCAGCACTAGCGGGGTATACAATGAGCAGTTCTTC. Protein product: CASSTSGVYNEQFF.

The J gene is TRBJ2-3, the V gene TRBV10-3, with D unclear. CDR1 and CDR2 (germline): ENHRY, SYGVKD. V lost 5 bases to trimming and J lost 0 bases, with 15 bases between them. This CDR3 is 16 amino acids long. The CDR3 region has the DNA TGTGCCATCAGTTTATCCCCACTCACTAGCACAGATACGCAGTATTTT. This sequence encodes CAISLSPLTSTDTQYF.

The CDR3 protein is CASSETSGVHEQYF. The CDR3, as DNA: TGTGCCAGCAGCGAAACTAGCGGGGTCCACGAGCAGTACTTC. This chain uses TRBV7-9 with TRBJ2-7; 10 nucleotides line up with TRBD2. Germline trimming cut 5 bases from V and 5 bases from J; bases unmatched to any gene: 6. CDR3 size: 14 residues. Germline V lookup: CDR1 SEHNR, CDR2 FQNEAQ (reference sequence). Full variable domain (missing parts from reference TRBV7-9 and TRBJ2-7): DTGVSQNPRHKITKRGQNVTFRCDPISEHNRLYWYRQTLGQGPEFLTYFQNEAQLEKSRLLSDRFSAERPKGSFSTLEIQRTEQGDSAMYLCASSETSGVHEQYFGPGTRLTVT.